This T cell receptor beta chain was observed in a study of vaccination and CD4 T cells after COVID-19. Study-level information: Post-vaccination samples were procured at a median of roughly 70 days following dose two (range 14 to 241). Study conclusions and caveats: Clonotypes reactive to SARS-CoV-2 had a median that went up from approximately 21 to 40, but not significantly. Researchers looked at relatively few convalescent patients and had no early post-infection timepoints. Spike mono-reactivity was shown by 304 of 307 vaccine-specific clones in convalescent patients.

V was trimmed by 2 bases and J by 2 bases, leaving 10 bases between them. The CDR3 has 14 residues. Germline V gene lookup returns CDR1 MDHEN and CDR2 SYDVKM. Concerning this clonotype: Its cognate antigen is unknown.

TCRdb itself ran the PCR reads through MiXCR, one entry per CDR3 protein. There are about 19,000 distinct CDR3 sequences in the sample; around 68% occur only once, and 1% lies in the top ten. This receptor was identified in a human donor who had recovered from COVID-19. The source was CD4+ T cells from blood, collected before SARS-CoV-2 vaccination. The chain uses TRBV28 and TRBJ2-7, with unresolved D. CDR3 sequence: CASSLIGPTYEQYF. DNA of the CDR3: TGTGCCAGCAGTTTAATCGGTCCTACCTACGAGCAGTACTTC.